This TCR beta chain was sequenced during a study of spatial heterogeneity in lung cancer. Every TCR cDNA molecule carried a tag that served as a unique molecular identifier. One entry per CDR3 protein, called by TCRdb with MiXCR from the 5' RACE reads. The sample yields some 21,000 distinct CDR3 sequences, 3% to 4% seen once. This clonotype was seen a few times. Described time point: sample taken at primary tumor resection. The donor population consisted of over 55 patients with untreated, early-stage non-small cell lung cancer. This specimen consisted of PBMCs, obtained at surgery. The TCR comes from a female donor with early-stage non-small cell lung cancer.

CDR3 in amino acids: CASSAQGARLPLHF. CDR3 DNA: TGTGCCAGCAGCGCACAGGGGGCGCGTTTGCCCCTCCACTTT. The V and J genes are TRBV2 and TRBJ1-6, with TRBD1 identical over 9 bases. The CDR3 loop spans 14 amino acids. With V trimmed by 6 bases and J by 13 bases, 10 bases remained unmatched. Germline assignment: CDR1 SNHLY and CDR2 FYNNEI.